This TCR beta chain was sequenced during a study of vaccination effects on CD4 cells after COVID-19. Sequencing in the ViraFEST assay came after antigen-specific CD4+ T cells had been expanded with viral peptide pools, which were used to stimulate PBMC. Upon completion of more than eight days in culture, CD4+ T cells were isolated. Nucleocapsid antibody tests were negative, and the vaccine recipients had no prior SARS-CoV-2 infection. A remark on this clone: Its target is not known.

CDR1 is SGHAT and CDR2 is FQDESV in the germline V gene (reference sequence). The CDR3 extends over 15 amino acids. J gave up 5 bases and V 3 bases, and 7 bases lay outside the gene matches. Clones were read by immunoSEQ multiplex PCR, and TCRdb kept only the in-frame ones, dropping some. In the table there are under 80,000 clones, about 74% of which are singletons. This sequence joins TRBV11-1 and TRBJ2-5, with 9 bases fitting TRBD1. The sequence came from a human donor who received a COVID-19 vaccine. This specimen was CD4+ T cells from PBMCs cultured with HCoV-229E spike peptides, taken before COVID-19 vaccination. The CDR3 coding sequence is TGTGCCAGCAGCTTTGGGGACAGGGTGGTGGAGACCCAGTACTTC. This codes for CASSFGDRVVETQYF.